This TCR beta chain comes out of a study of identical twins. The CDR3 spans 14 residues. V lost 5 bases and J 8 bases, leaving 15 bases between the germline ends. The germline gives CDR1 SNHLY, CDR2 FYNNEI. About this clonotype: Its cognate antigen is unknown.

A universal primer site came from template switching; cDNA carried unique molecular identifiers. TCRdb re-called the 5' RACE reads with MiXCR, one entry per CDR3 protein. The sample lists hundreds of thousands of distinct CDR3 sequences; 15% to 20% were seen once. The study's findings and limits: With beta out-of-frame sequences, excess sharing by twins was weaker. Insertion counts were lower in abundant cord blood beta clonotypes, a trend that memory repertoires did not show.

This sample also belongs to another study, concerning T cells expressing NK-cell markers. This second study says: There were a handful of donors in whom these clonotypes also led the CD3+CD56-NKG2C+ fraction.

V and J are TRBV2 and TRBJ1-4; a possible D gene is TRBD1 (6 bases). Sequenced input: PBMCs. The receptor's source is a woman younger than 30 in good health. The CDR3 region is CASSPLQGREKLFF. In DNA form, the CDR3 reads TGTGCCAGCAGTCCCCTACAGGGACGAGAAAAACTGTTTTTT.